This T cell receptor beta chain was retrieved from a study of shared clonotypes between healthy human individuals. TCRdb's table, derived via immunoSEQ multiplex PCR, lists solely in-frame clones and lacks some. The table shows about 2 million clones, with approximately 94% occurring only once. Overall study findings and caveats: All-four-donor shared clonotypes had higher generation probabilities than non-shared clonotypes did. Sampling covered nothing but blood. Tissue TCR repertoires likely differ from those found in blood. Only a few donors were included, so the genetic and exposure-history diversity represented was limited.

Germline lookup yields CDR1 SQVTM and CDR2 ANQGSEA. V lost 1 base, J lost 11 bases, and 8 bases lay in between. The CDR3 totals 11 residues. Only CD45RO-negative cells positively selected for CCR7 counted as naive CD8 cells, so terminally differentiated effector memory CD45RA+ cells were excluded. Every one of the donors was a Caucasian adult that lived in Nashville, Tennessee. Concerning this clone itself: What it binds is unknown.

The chain links TRBV29-1 to TRBJ1-4; D uncertain. The sequenced sample was naive CD8+ T cells sorted from blood. This sequence originates from a man aged 18 to 29 in good health. The CDR3 bases are TGCAGCGTTGAAGCGGGCGTGAAACTGTTTTTT. Protein: CSVEAGVKLFF.